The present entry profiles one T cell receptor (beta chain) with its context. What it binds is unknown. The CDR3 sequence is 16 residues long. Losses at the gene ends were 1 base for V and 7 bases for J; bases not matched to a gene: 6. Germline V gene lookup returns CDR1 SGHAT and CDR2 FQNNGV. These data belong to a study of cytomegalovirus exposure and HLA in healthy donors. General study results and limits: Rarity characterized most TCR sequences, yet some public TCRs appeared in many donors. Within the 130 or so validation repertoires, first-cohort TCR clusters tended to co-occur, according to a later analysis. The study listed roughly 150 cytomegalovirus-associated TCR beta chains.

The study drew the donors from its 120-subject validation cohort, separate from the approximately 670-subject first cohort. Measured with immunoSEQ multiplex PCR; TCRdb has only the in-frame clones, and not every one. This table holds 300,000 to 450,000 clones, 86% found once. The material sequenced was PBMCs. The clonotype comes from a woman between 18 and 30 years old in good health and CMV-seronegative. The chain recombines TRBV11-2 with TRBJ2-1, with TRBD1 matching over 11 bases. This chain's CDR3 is CASSLVRTGGSNEQFF. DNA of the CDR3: TGTGCCAGCAGCTTAGTTCGGACAGGGGGCTCGAATGAGCAGTTCTTC.